Presented here are 30 T cell receptor beta chains from one specimen sequenced in a study of T cells after yellow fever vaccination. TCRdb analysed the 5' RACE reads with MiXCR anew, one entry per CDR3 protein. The repertoire holds nearly 350,000 distinct CDR3 sequences, with roughly 8% as singletons. The input for sequencing was PBMCs, taken roughly seven weeks after the first yellow fever vaccination. The receptors were gathered from a man younger than 35 who received the YFV17D yellow fever vaccine.

The CDR3 nucleotides read TGTGCCTTCAGCCTACAGGATAATTCACCCCTCCACTTT. Translation: CAFSLQDNSPLHF. This rearrangement joins TRBV2 to TRBJ1-6; D might be TRBD1 (5 bases). The CDR3 spans 13 residues. The ends were cut back, 11 bases at V and 5 bases at J, with 13 bases in the middle. Germline values: CDR1 SNHLY, CDR2 FYNNEI.

The chain couples TRBV6-1 to TRBJ2-7; possibly TRBD1 for D (6 bases). The CDR3 runs 12 residues. CDR1 is MNHNS and CDR2 is SASEGT in the germline V gene. Trimming pared 6 bases from V and 0 bases from J, leaving 6 bases between. CDR3 nucleotide sequence: TGTGCCAGCAGGGACAGCTCCTACGAGCAGTACGTC. Translation: CASRDSSYEQYV.

The V gene is TRBV7-9, the J gene TRBJ2-3; D is unresolved. With 5 bases removed from V and 1 base from J, the gap between germline ends came to 16 bases. The CDR3 extends over 16 amino acids. Germline values: CDR1 SEHNR, CDR2 FQNEAQ (reference sequence). The CDR3 loop is CASSDRPTRGTDTQYF. The CDR3 nucleotides read TGTGCCAGCAGCGACCGACCTACACGAGGCACAGATACGCAGTATTTT. Drawing the rest from reference TRBV7-9 and TRBJ2-3, the complete variable domain is DTGVSQNPRHKITKRGQNVTFRCDPISEHNRLYWYRQTLGQGPEFLTYFQNEAQLEKSRLLSDRFSAERPKGSFSTLEIQRTEQGDSAMYLCASSDRPTRGTDTQYFGPGTRLTVL.

A note on this clonotype: Its ends do not fully match the called genes, so a read error is possible. The chain combines TRBV5-1 with TRBJ2-1; D ambiguous. This CDR3 has 13 amino acids. CDR1 SGHRS and CDR2 YFSETQ come from the germline V gene. The CDR3 sequence is CASIDNTYYEQFF. Written as DNA, the CDR3 is TGCGCCAGCATTGACAACACCTACTATGAGCAGTTCTTC.

This clonotype was seen at least ten times. The V call is TRBV27, the J call TRBJ1-5, with D possibly matching TRBD1 (6 bases). The germline V and J ends were trimmed by 7 bases and 5 bases, with 18 bases remaining between them. Per the germline V gene, CDR1 is MNHEY and CDR2 is SMNVEV (reference sequence). The CDR3 loop spans 15 amino acids. CDR3 in amino acids: CASTADRSLDQPQHF. In DNA, the CDR3 is TGTGCCAGCACCGCTGACAGGTCGTTGGATCAGCCCCAGCATTTT.

The V call is TRBV6-1, the J call TRBJ1-1; TRBD1 matches at 9 bases. The junction had 7 bases not matched to a gene; V was cut back by 4 bases and J by 1 base. The length of the CDR3 is 16 residues. The V gene's germline CDR1 is MNHNS and CDR2 SASEGT. The CDR3 region has the DNA TGTGCCAGCAGTGCCTTACCGGGACAGGGGAACACTGAAGCTTTCTTT. Protein product: CASSALPGQGNTEAFF.

The chain has TRBV6-2 or TRBV6-3 and TRBJ1-2, with a weak D call TRBD1 (6 bases). Germline loops: CDR1 MNHEY, CDR2 SVGEGT. Trimming shortened V by 7 bases and J by 4 bases, and 16 bases separated the two germline ends. The CDR3 contains 14 residues. The CDR3 region is CASTAGGLSYGYTF. CDR3 sequence (DNA): TGTGCCAGCACCGCCGGGGGCCTATCCTATGGCTACACCTTC.

The rearrangement joins TRBV7-9 to TRBJ1-6; perhaps TRBD1 as D (5 bases). The CDR3 sequence is 14 residues long. Between the trimmed V and J ends, which lost 2 bases and 7 bases, there was a span of 9 bases. Germline CDR1 reads SEHNR; CDR2 reads FQNEAQ (reference sequence). This CDR3 reads CASSLIRENSPLHF. CDR3 DNA sequence: TGTGCCAGCAGCTTAATCAGGGAGAATTCACCCCTCCACTTT.

This clonotype was observed at least ten times. J is TRBJ2-7 and V is TRBV5-5; 8 nucleotides match TRBD2. Unmatched junction bases numbered 9, after V lost 1 base and J lost 3 bases. The CDR3 runs 16 residues. The germline CDR1 and CDR2 sequences are SGHKS and YYEKEE (reference sequence). CDR3 in amino acids: CASSLRSGGEYYEQYF. The DNA of the CDR3 is TGTGCCAGCAGCTTGAGGTCGGGAGGGGAGTACTACGAGCAGTACTTC.

In this sample, this clonotype turned up many times. The chain joins TRBV5-1 to TRBJ2-3; D ambiguous. CDR1 SGHRS and CDR2 YFSETQ come from the germline V gene. The V end lost 5 bases, the J end lost 6 bases, and 13 bases lay between the germline ends. This CDR3 is built from 13 residues. CDR3 bases: TGCGCCAGCAGTACTGTCGGTCGGGATACGCAGTATTTT. Amino acids: CASSTVGRDTQYF.

The rearrangement uses TRBV7-2 and TRBJ2-5; TRBD1 agrees at 8 bases. Trimming took 5 bases from V and 5 from J; bases not matched to a gene: 7. From germline, CDR1 is SGHTA and CDR2 FQGNSA. CDR3 length equals 14 residues. DNA of the CDR3: TGTGCCAGCAGCCGGTGGGGACAGGCCGAGACCCAGTACTTC. It encodes CASSRWGQAETQYF.

The chain joins TRBV24-1 to TRBJ1-1; possibly TRBD1 for D (5 bases). Germline CDR1 is KGHDR and CDR2 is SFDVKD. CDR3 length: 13 residues. V shed 3 bases and J shed 5 bases, with 9 bases lying between them. CDR3 nucleotides: TGTGCCACCAGTGATGTGGGGGGGACTGAAGCTTTCTTT. Its protein product is CATSDVGGTEAFF.

The genes are TRBV7-2 and TRBJ1-6; TRBD1 might be the D (5 bases). The ends were cut back, 5 bases at V and 7 bases at J, with 21 bases in the middle. Germline lookup yields CDR1 SGHTA and CDR2 FQGNSA. The CDR3 sequence is 17 residues long. CDR3 in amino acids: CASSHGFGAILNSPLHF. CDR3 DNA sequence: TGTGCCAGCAGCCATGGGTTCGGGGCTATATTGAATTCACCCCTCCACTTT.

The chain has TRBV20-1 and TRBJ1-1, with D unresolved. The germline V and J ends were trimmed by 6 bases and 2 bases, with 19 bases remaining between them. Germline V gene sequence: CDR1 DFQATT, CDR2 SNEGSKA (reference sequence). The CDR3 is 15 amino acids. The CDR3 sequence is CSAWAPTWENTEAFF. The CDR3 region has the DNA TGCAGTGCGTGGGCCCCGACCTGGGAAAACACTGAAGCTTTCTTT.

The rearrangement uses TRBV7-9 and TRBJ2-1; D is unclear. The V end lost 5 bases, the J end lost 5 bases, and 10 bases lay between the germline ends. Germline V lookup: CDR1 SEHNR, CDR2 FQNEAQ (reference sequence). This CDR3 region has 13 residues. Here the CDR3 reads CASSRPLDNEQFF. The DNA of the CDR3 is TGTGCCAGCAGCCGACCGCTGGACAATGAGCAGTTCTTC.

This clonotype was observed a few times. The genes are TRBV4-1 and TRBJ1-5; a weak D match, TRBD1 (5 bases). This CDR3 spans 15 amino acids. The germline CDR1 and CDR2 sequences are MGHRA and YSYEKL. V lost 1 base and J 0 bases, leaving 7 bases between the germline ends. DNA for the CDR3: TGCGCCAGCAGCCAAGTAGGGGTTAGCAATCAGCCCCAGCATTTT. It is translated as CASSQVGVSNQPQHF.

This chain joins TRBV11-3 and TRBJ2-1; D possibly corresponds to TRBD2 (7 bases). Germline-derived CDR1 and CDR2 are SGHNT and YENEEA. The CDR3 is 15 amino acids. The germline V and J ends were trimmed by 5 bases and 4 bases, with 15 bases remaining between them. CDR3 DNA: TGTGCCAGCAGCCTAACGGCGGGGGCGTACAATGAGCAGTTCTTC. This gives the protein CASSLTAGAYNEQFF.

This clonotype has only a few counts. The chain links TRBV19 to TRBJ2-1; D is unresolved. V lost 4 bases to trimming and J lost 8 bases, with 15 bases between them. This CDR3 spans 14 amino acids. From germline, CDR1 is LNHDA and CDR2 SQIVND (reference sequence). The CDR3 protein is CASSRAGGAYEQFF. The CDR3 coding sequence is TGTGCCAGTAGTAGGGCAGGCGGCGCTTATGAGCAGTTCTTC.

There are a few counts of this clonotype. This chain links TRBV11-1 with TRBJ2-3; 9 bases match TRBD1. V trimming: 5 bases; J trimming: 4 bases; junction bases outside the gene matches: 7. CDR3 size: 15 residues. The V gene's germline CDR1 is SGHAT and CDR2 FQDESV (reference sequence). DNA of the CDR3: TGTGCCAGCAGCCGGGACAGGGTACCCGCAGATACGCAGTATTTT. Translated: CASSRDRVPADTQYF.

The rearrangement joins TRBV7-2 to TRBJ2-1; TRBD1 aligns across 8 bases. The CDR3 has 17 residues. Germline V gene data show CDR1 as SGHTA and CDR2 as FQGNSA. V lost 5 bases to trimming and J lost 6 bases; unmatched junction nucleotides: 15. The CDR3 bases are TGTGCCAGCAGCCAGACAGGGGCAGGGGGTGGCCTCAATGAGCAGTTCTTC. Translated: CASSQTGAGGGLNEQFF.

The rearrangement links TRBV18 to TRBJ1-5, with unresolved D. Between the trimmed V and J ends, which lost 4 bases and 9 bases, there was a span of 10 bases. Germline CDR1 reads KGHSH; CDR2 reads LQKENI. The CDR3 covers 12 residues. Here the CDR3 reads CASSLPDRPQHF. In DNA, the CDR3 is TGTGCCAGCTCACTGCCCGACCGGCCCCAGCATTTT.

The V gene is TRBV4-3, the J gene TRBJ2-7, with no clear D. CDR1 is LGHNA, CDR2 YSLEER, per germline. Trimming cost V 1 base and J 3 bases, with 13 bases left between them. This CDR3 region has 15 residues. The CDR3 DNA follows: TGCGCCAGCAGCCAAGGCTATCAGGAGAGCTACGAGCAGTACTTC. The encoded protein is CASSQGYQESYEQYF.

This clonotype was counted between two and nine times. The chain links TRBV19 to TRBJ2-1; TRBD1 aligns across 7 bases. The junction had 6 bases not matched to a gene; V was cut back by 6 bases and J by 4 bases. There are 14 residues in the CDR3. Germline-derived CDR1 and CDR2 are LNHDA and SQIVND (reference sequence). CDR3 amino acids: CASSSGTEYNEQFF. The CDR3 bases are TGTGCCAGTAGCTCCGGGACAGAATACAATGAGCAGTTCTTC.

This clonotype came up a few times. The chain combines TRBV24-1 with TRBJ2-3; D is unresolved. There are 13 residues in the CDR3. V was pared by 5 bases and J by 5 bases, with 10 bases between. Germline V gives CDR1 KGHDR, CDR2 SFDVKD. The CDR3 coding sequence is TGTGCCACCAGTGGCGTCGTTGAAGATACGCAGTATTTT. Its translation: CATSGVVEDTQYF.

This chain connects TRBV29-1 to TRBJ2-2; D remains unclear. Germline V lookup: CDR1 SQVTM, CDR2 ANQGSEA. This CDR3 spans 14 amino acids. The V end was cut by 5 bases, the J end by 0 bases, with 10 bases between. The CDR3 spells CSVNGLTNTGELFF. For the CDR3, the DNA is TGCAGCGTTAATGGCCTGACGAACACCGGGGAGCTGTTTTTT.

In this sample, this clonotype turned up a few times. The chain employs TRBV11-3 and TRBJ2-7, with TRBD1 identical over 7 bases. With V trimmed by 6 bases and J by 2 bases, 10 bases remained unmatched. Germline CDR1 and CDR2: SGHNT and YENEEA. This CDR3 is built from 15 residues. The CDR3 here is CASRTPDRPTYEQYV. Here the CDR3 DNA reads TGTGCCAGCAGAACCCCGGACAGGCCGACCTACGAGCAGTACGTC.

As concerns this clonotype: The junction shows a germline mismatch at one end, possibly a read error. V and J are TRBV4-3 and TRBJ2-3, with D perhaps TRBD1 (6 bases). Germline CDR1 LGHNA, CDR2 YSLEER. CDR3 size: 15 residues. This chain's CDR3 is CASCQERGITDTQYF. In DNA, the CDR3 is TGCGCCAGCTGCCAAGAAAGGGGGATCACAGATACGCAGTATTTT.

This clonotype showed up just a few times. The V gene is TRBV5-1, the J gene TRBJ2-7, with 13 bases lining up with TRBD2. The V segment lost 4 bases and the J segment 4 bases; nucleotides outside the gene matches: 5. The CDR3 loop spans 15 amino acids. Per germline, CDR1 SGHRS and CDR2 YFSETQ. The CDR3 DNA follows: TGCGCCAGCAGCCCGGGACTAGCGGGGAGGTACGAGCAGTACGTC. Protein sequence: CASSPGLAGRYEQYV.

This clonotype was observed a handful of times. This sequence joins TRBV27 and TRBJ1-2; 10 nucleotides line up with TRBD1. CDR3 length: 17 amino acids. Germline CDR1 reads MNHEY; CDR2 reads SMNVEV (reference sequence). Germline trimming cut 1 base from V and 5 bases from J; bases unmatched to any gene: 10. The chain's CDR3 is CASSLYAGGDRGYGYTF. The CDR3 coding sequence is TGTGCCAGCAGTTTATACGCCGGCGGGGACAGGGGTTATGGCTACACCTTC.

V gene TRBV4-1 combines with J gene TRBJ1-1; TRBD1 matches 7 bases. V lost 3 bases to trimming and J lost 4 bases; unmatched junction nucleotides: 8. The CDR3 consists of 15 residues. The V gene's germline CDR1 is MGHRA and CDR2 YSYEKL. The CDR3 sequence: CASSQGEGAGTEAFF. In DNA form, the CDR3 reads TGCGCCAGCAGCCAGGGGGAGGGGGCGGGCACTGAAGCTTTCTTT.